The 18 T cell receptor beta chains below were found in one sample sequenced in a study of cytomegalovirus exposure and HLA in healthy donors (dated by TCRdb to the late 2010s). The method behind the library was the immunoSEQ multiplex PCR assay. A mixture of 60 forward primers for TCR Vbeta segments and 13 reverse primers for TCR Jbeta segments was used in the multiplex PCR. Drawn from immuneACCESS, this table holds only the in-frame rearrangements with V and J called that TCRdb kept. Clones are partly lost; checked studies trace under half to an unresolved V gene and leave the rest unexplained. This sample comprises fewer than 300,000 clones, around 80% of them detected only once. Jointly, the top ten make up roughly 0.31% of the sample. The sequenced sample consisted of PBMCs. The receptors come from a girl aged 2-15 years in good health and CMV-seronegative.

The gene calls are TRBV14 and TRBJ2-7; 10 nucleotides align to TRBD1. Germline CDR1 and CDR2: SGHDN and FVKESK. The junction had 7 bases not matched to a gene; V was cut back by 5 bases and J by 3 bases. This CDR3 contains 15 residues. The CDR3 spells CASSAWTGGIYEQYF. The CDR3 nucleotides are TGTGCCAGCAGCGCATGGACAGGGGGGATCTACGAGCAGTACTTC.

The chain joins TRBV9 to TRBJ1-4; maybe TRBD1 (5 bases). The V end lost 0 bases, the J end lost 7 bases, and 16 bases lay between the germline ends. The CDR3 loop spans 16 amino acids. Germline V lookup: CDR1 SGDLS, CDR2 YYNGEE. The CDR3 loop reads CASSVESGGSGEKLFF. The CDR3 coding sequence is TGTGCCAGCAGCGTAGAATCTGGGGGTAGCGGTGAAAAACTGTTTTTT.

The rearrangement links TRBV11-2 to TRBJ2-7, with 7 bases lining up with TRBD2. Germline values: CDR1 SGHAT, CDR2 FQNNGV. Trimming removed 4 bases from V and 0 bases from J; junction bases left unmatched: 6. The CDR3 runs 15 residues. The CDR3 coding sequence is TGTGCCAGCAGCTCATCACTAGCGAACTCCTACGAGCAGTACTTC. Translation gives CASSSSLANSYEQYF. The full variable domain, rest sourced from reference TRBV11-2 and TRBJ2-7, is EAGVAQSPRYKIIEKRQSVAFWCNPISGHATLYWYQQILGQGPKLLIQFQNNGVVDDSQLPKDRFSAERLKGVDSTLKIQPAKLEDSAVYLCASSSSLANSYEQYFGPGTRLTVT.

V and J are TRBV5-6 and TRBJ2-7; 14 bases are a match to TRBD2. CDR1 and CDR2 from the germline V gene are SGHDT and YYEEEE. J gave up 3 bases and V 8 bases, and 13 bases lay outside the gene matches. The CDR3 sequence is 17 residues long. The chain's CDR3 is CASSRWTSGGSHYEQYF. DNA of the CDR3: TGTGCCAGTTCTCGGTGGACTAGCGGGGGGTCCCACTACGAGCAGTACTTC. Full variable domain (outside the CDR3, taken from reference TRBV5-6 and TRBJ2-7): DAGVTQSPTHLIKTRGQQVTLRCSPKSGHDTVSWYQQALGQGPQFIFQYYEEEERQRGNFPDRFSGHQFPNYSSELNVNALLLGDSALYLCASSRWTSGGSHYEQYFGPGTRLTVT.

The table lists this clone with a count of one. This chain links TRBV13 with TRBJ2-3; 10 nucleotides line up with TRBD2. Unmatched junction bases numbered 8, after V lost 5 bases and J lost 6 bases. The CDR3 spans 15 residues. Per germline, CDR1 PRHDT and CDR2 FYEKMQ (reference sequence). The CDR3 is CASSPSLAGVDTQYF. The CDR3 coding sequence is TGTGCCAGCAGCCCGAGTCTAGCGGGAGTGGATACGCAGTATTTT.

The V call is TRBV2, the J call TRBJ2-2; D gene uncertain. The ends were cut back, 3 bases at V and 0 bases at J, with 8 bases in the middle. There are 15 residues in the CDR3. Germline CDR1 is SNHLY and CDR2 is FYNNEI. CDR3: CASSEASPNTGELFF. CDR3 coding DNA: TGTGCCAGCAGTGAGGCCTCCCCGAACACCGGGGAGCTGTTTTTT. The full variable domain, rest sourced from reference TRBV2 and TRBJ2-2, is EPEVTQTPSHQVTQMGQEVILRCVPISNHLYFYWYRQILGQKVEFLVSFYNNEISEKSEIFDDQFSVERPDGSNFTLKIRSTKLEDSAMYFCASSEASPNTGELFFGEGSRLTVL.

This sequence joins TRBV30 and TRBJ2-7; perhaps TRBD2 as D (7 bases). The CDR3 is 14 residues long. V lost 6 bases to trimming and J lost 0 bases, with 15 bases between them. From germline, CDR1 is GTSNPN and CDR2 SVGIG (reference sequence). CDR3 nucleotide sequence: TGTGCCTGCCGGGGGGCGGGGGACTCCTACGAGCAGTACTTC. Its protein product is CACRGAGDSYEQYF.

This chain links TRBV6-5 with TRBJ1-2; D uncertain. Germline CDR1 reads MNHEY; CDR2 reads SVGAGI. The length of the CDR3 is 15 residues. Trimming left V 2 bases short and J 0 bases short, with 10 bases between. The CDR3 spells CASSYTVKANYGYTF. CDR3 DNA sequence: TGTGCCAGCAGTTACACAGTGAAAGCTAACTATGGCTACACCTTC.

This chain links TRBV7-9 with TRBJ1-1, with 7 bases matching TRBD1. The germline gives CDR1 SEHNR, CDR2 FQNEAQ (reference sequence). V was pared by 2 bases and J by 7 bases, with 7 bases of the junction left unmatched. This CDR3 spans 14 amino acids. The CDR3 loop is CASSLNQGEGEAFF. The CDR3 DNA follows: TGTGCCAGCAGCTTAAATCAGGGGGAAGGTGAAGCTTTCTTT.

The CDR3 here is CASSQGDGLGGQPQHF. CDR3 DNA sequence: TGTGCCAGCAGCCAGGGAGACGGACTAGGGGGTCAGCCCCAGCATTTT. The V and J genes are TRBV4-2 and TRBJ1-5; possibly TRBD1 for D (6 bases). Germline V CDR1 and CDR2: LGHNA, YNFKEQ. This CDR3 spans 16 amino acids. V lost 3 bases to trimming and J lost 6 bases, with 18 bases between them.

This clone was recorded a few times. The gene calls are TRBV29-1 and TRBJ2-7; D is perhaps TRBD1 (6 bases). The CDR3 sequence is 11 residues long. Germline assignment: CDR1 SQVTM and CDR2 ANQGSEA. V shed 6 bases and J shed 3 bases, with 9 bases lying between them. CDR3 sequence reads: CSVVQGYEQYF. CDR3 nucleotide sequence: TGCAGCGTGGTACAGGGCTACGAGCAGTACTTC.

The chain has TRBV5-1 and TRBJ2-1; tentative D call: TRBD2 (5 bases). Trimming cost V 0 bases and J 3 bases, with 16 bases left between them. The CDR3 is 17 residues long. The germline V gene has CDR1 SGHRS and CDR2 YFSETQ. The CDR3 nucleotides are TGCGCCAGCAGCTTGGAGGACTTCACTATTTACTACAATGAGCAGTTCTTC. This translates into CASSLEDFTIYYNEQFF.

This chain links TRBV19 with TRBJ1-5; maybe TRBD1 (6 bases). Germline V gene sequence: CDR1 LNHDA, CDR2 SQIVND (reference sequence). V lost 5 bases and J 5 bases, leaving 16 bases between the germline ends. The CDR3 contains 15 residues. Here the CDR3 reads CASSREKGGDQPQHF. The DNA for the CDR3 is TGTGCCAGTAGTCGAGAAAAAGGGGGGGATCAGCCCCAGCATTTT.

The chain joins TRBV18 to TRBJ1-1; TRBD1 matches 9 bases. Germline V gene lookup returns CDR1 KGHSH and CDR2 LQKENI. V gave up 6 bases and J gave up 2 bases; unmatched junction bases: 4. The CDR3 totals 14 residues. The DNA for the CDR3 is TGTGCCAGCTCCTACAGGGGGCGAAACACTGAAGCTTTCTTT. Its protein product is CASSYRGRNTEAFF. Supplemented by reference TRBV18 and TRBJ1-1, the full variable domain reads NAGVMQNPRHLVRRRGQEARLRCSPMKGHSHVYWYRQLPEEGLKFMVYLQKENIIDESGMPKERFSAEFPKEGPSILRIQQVVRGDSAAYFCASSYRGRNTEAFFGQGTRLTVV.

This chain links TRBV6-5 with TRBJ2-1; 7 bases map to TRBD2. Unmatched junction bases numbered 3, after V lost 2 bases and J lost 2 bases. The CDR3 extends over 15 amino acids. Per germline, CDR1 MNHEY and CDR2 SVGAGI. The CDR3 region is CASSYGGRAYNEQFF. CDR3 sequence (DNA): TGTGCCAGCAGTTACGGCGGGAGAGCCTACAATGAGCAGTTCTTC.

The table lists this clone with a few counts. CDR3 sequence reads: CASRHTGDEAFF. CDR3 nucleotides: TGTGCCAGCAGACACACAGGGGACGAAGCTTTCTTT. The gene calls are TRBV6-6 and TRBJ1-1; 7 nucleotides agree with TRBD1. Trimming took 6 bases from V and 8 from J; bases not matched to a gene: 6. This CDR3 spans 12 amino acids. The germline V gene has CDR1 MNHNY and CDR2 SVGAGI (reference sequence).

The chain carries TRBV5-4 and TRBJ2-7; tentatively, D is TRBD1 (6 bases). Germline V gene data show CDR1 as SGHNT and CDR2 as YYREEE (reference sequence). V lost 2 bases, J lost 6 bases, and 15 bases lay in between. This CDR3 is built from 14 residues. CDR3 residues: CASSFRDTGPEQYF. The DNA of the CDR3 is TGTGCCAGCAGCTTCCGGGACACCGGTCCCGAGCAGTACTTC.

The chain uses TRBV27 and TRBJ2-1, with 9 bases that match TRBD2. The CDR3 spans 18 residues. From germline, CDR1 is MNHEY and CDR2 SMNVEV (reference sequence). V lost 0 bases, J lost 3 bases, and 9 bases stayed unmatched. CDR3 nucleotides: TGTGCCAGCAGTTTATCGACCCCCGGGACTAGCTTCTACAATGAGCAGTTCTTC. Its protein is CASSLSTPGTSFYNEQFF.